The 7 T cell receptor beta chains presented below share a single source sample, sequenced in a study of vaccination and CD4 T cells after COVID-19. Their recognized antigens are unknown. With the Oncomine TCR Beta short-read assay, DNA from cultured CD4+ T cells was sequenced. TCRdb ran MiXCR on the PCR reads and lists one entry per CDR3 protein. The sample has thousands of distinct CDR3 sequences, about 43% seen once. Regarding treatment: approximately 10-day PBMC culture with coronavirus spike peptide pools or control peptides (ViraFEST assay). Samples of CD4+ T cells were obtained from the unexposed donor before the COVID-19 pandemic (2011-2018). Sequencing was performed on CD4+ T cells from blood, cultured in vitro. These receptors came from a human donor in good health.

The genes are TRBV10-3 and TRBJ1-2; 11 bases match TRBD1. The germline V gene has CDR1 ENHRY and CDR2 SYGVKD. CDR3 length: 16 amino acids. V lost 3 bases, J lost 4 bases, and 7 bases stayed unmatched. The CDR3 loop is CAISDPPGQGVYGYTF. Written as DNA, the CDR3 is TGTGCCATCAGTGACCCGCCGGGACAGGGGGTCTATGGCTACACCTTC.

The chain's CDR3 is CASSIFPTLPTDTQYF. The CDR3 DNA reads TGTGCCAGTAGTATTTTTCCGACGCTACCGACAGATACGCAGTATTTT. The chain joins TRBV19 to TRBJ2-3; D not resolved. Deletions cut 3 bases from V and 3 bases from J, with 16 bases between. The CDR3 sequence is 16 residues long. The germline V gene has CDR1 LNHDA and CDR2 SQIVND (reference sequence).

V usage is TRBV19 and J usage is TRBJ1-5; possibly TRBD1 for D (6 bases). Trimming removed 3 bases from V and 3 bases from J, with 15 bases in between. CDR1 is LNHDA, CDR2 SQIVND, per germline (reference sequence). The CDR3 contains 16 residues. The CDR3 DNA follows: TGTGCCAGTAGTATCCTTCCAGGGGCGACCAATCAGCCCCAGCATTTT. Protein product: CASSILPGATNQPQHF.

The V and J genes are TRBV2 and TRBJ2-1; TRBD2 matches at 10 bases. Germline-derived CDR1 and CDR2 are SNHLY and FYNNEI. J lost 2 bases, V lost 7 bases, and 5 bases had no gene match. The CDR3 covers 15 residues. The CDR3 sequence: CASTVAGGPYNEQFF. The CDR3 nucleotides read TGTGCCAGCACAGTAGCGGGGGGCCCCTACAATGAGCAGTTCTTC.

This chain joins TRBV27 and TRBJ1-1, with a weak D call TRBD1 (6 bases). CDR1 and CDR2 (germline): MNHEY, SMNVEV (reference sequence). Trimming cost V 3 bases and J 1 base, with 9 bases left between them. The CDR3 is made up of 14 amino acids. The chain's CDR3 is CASSFRGQNTEAFF. CDR3 DNA: TGTGCCAGCAGTTTTCGGGGACAGAACACTGAAGCTTTCTTT.

The rearrangement joins TRBV5-1 to TRBJ1-1; tentative D call: TRBD1 (6 bases). The CDR3 runs to 13 residues. Germline V gene lookup returns CDR1 SGHRS and CDR2 YFSETQ. V was cut by 4 bases and J by 6 bases, with 13 bases left in between. The CDR3 DNA reads as TGCGCCAGCAGCCCACAGGGTTTATCTGAAGCTTTCTTT. This encodes CASSPQGLSEAFF.

In this sample, this clonotype turned up a few times. V is TRBV11-2 and J is TRBJ2-7; perhaps TRBD1 as D (5 bases). Germline CDR1 is SGHAT and CDR2 is FQNNGV. With 1 base removed from V and 4 bases from J, the gap between germline ends came to 17 bases. There are 16 residues in the CDR3. CDR3 residues: CASSLGTGEIRYEQYF. The CDR3, as DNA: TGTGCCAGCAGCTTAGGTACAGGCGAGATCAGGTACGAGCAGTACTTC. Full variable domain (missing parts from reference TRBV11-2 and TRBJ2-7): EAGVAQSPRYKIIEKRQSVAFWCNPISGHATLYWYQQILGQGPKLLIQFQNNGVVDDSQLPKDRFSAERLKGVDSTLKIQPAKLEDSAVYLCASSLGTGEIRYEQYFGPGTRLTVT.